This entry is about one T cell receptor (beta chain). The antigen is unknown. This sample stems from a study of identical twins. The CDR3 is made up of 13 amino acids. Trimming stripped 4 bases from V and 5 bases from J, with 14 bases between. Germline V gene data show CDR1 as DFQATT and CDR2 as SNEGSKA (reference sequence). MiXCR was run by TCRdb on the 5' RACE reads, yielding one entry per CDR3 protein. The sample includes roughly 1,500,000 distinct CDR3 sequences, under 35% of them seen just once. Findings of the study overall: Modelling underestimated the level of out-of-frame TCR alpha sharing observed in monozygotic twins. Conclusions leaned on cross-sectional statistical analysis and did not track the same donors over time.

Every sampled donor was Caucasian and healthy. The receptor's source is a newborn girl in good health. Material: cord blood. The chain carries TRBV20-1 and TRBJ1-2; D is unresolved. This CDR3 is CSAKDTQVYGYTF. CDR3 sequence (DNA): TGCAGTGCTAAAGACACGCAGGTTTATGGCTACACCTTC.